Here is one T cell receptor (beta chain) with its context. The CDR3 has 11 residues. Germline V lookup: CDR1 SGHNT, CDR2 YENEEA. The ends were cut back, 2 bases at V and 11 bases at J, with 9 bases in the middle. The data originate from a study of blood T cell repertoires in COVID-19. TCRdb's copy holds only in-frame clones and misses some; the assay was immunoSEQ multiplex PCR. The sample holds roughly 250,000 clones, more than 70% seen once. V gene TRBV11-3 combines with J gene TRBJ1-1; possible D gene TRBD1, 5 bases. The TCR comes from a woman in her thirties or forties who had recovered from COVID-19. Source material: peripheral blood. CDR3 nucleotides: TGTGCCAGCAGCTTACGGGGGGGTGCTTTCTTT. Encoded protein: CASSLRGGAFF.